In this sample, the clone carrying this T cell receptor (beta chain) turned up a few times. The data stem from a study of cytomegalovirus exposure and HLA in healthy donors. V lost 8 bases and J lost 1, with 17 bases in between. Per the germline V gene, CDR1 is MNHNS and CDR2 is SASEGT. The CDR3 is made up of 15 amino acids. Primers included in the PCR were 60 Vbeta and 13 Jbeta primers. Sequencing was performed with immunoSEQ multiplex PCR; in TCRdb, only in-frame clones are kept and a portion is missing. The table lists about 130,000 clones, 79% of them singletons, with 1.5% to 2.5% in the top ten. This receptor was obtained from a man younger than 30 in good health and CMV-seronegative. Sequencing was carried out using PBMCs. V and J are TRBV6-1 and TRBJ1-1; D gene ambiguous. CDR3 in DNA: TGTGCCAGCCCCGCTCTACCCACTCGGAACACTGAAGCTTTCTTT. It is translated as CASPALPTRNTEAFF.